Shown below are 26 T cell receptor beta chains from a single sample sequenced in a study of T cell repertoires in aging, cancer and after chemotherapy. TRB rearrangements spanning V, D and J were amplified using mixed TRB-A/B primers. TCRdb ran MiXCR on the multiplex PCR reads and lists one entry per CDR3 protein. Of around 1,300 distinct CDR3 sequences listed, over 65% are singletons. TCR beta rearrangements were amplified from peripheral blood genomic DNA. The sample taken for sequencing was blood. These receptors were obtained from a human donor with a blood cancer.

V is TRBV5-6 and J is TRBJ2-3, with 7 bases identical to TRBD1. Germline assignment: CDR1 SGHDT and CDR2 YYEEEE. CDR3 size: 13 residues. With V trimmed by 4 bases and J by 7 bases, 6 bases remained unmatched. CDR3 residues: CASSTQGEYTQYF. CDR3 coding DNA: TGTGCCAGCAGCACCCAGGGGGAGTATACGCAGTATTTT.

The V call is TRBV20-1, the J call TRBJ1-1; 7 nucleotides match TRBD1. This CDR3 has 13 amino acids. With V trimmed by 5 bases and J by 11 bases, 14 bases remained unmatched. From germline, CDR1 is DFQATT and CDR2 SNEGSKA (reference sequence). Here the CDR3 reads CSARDSSLWGAFF. In nucleotides, the CDR3 is TGCAGTGCTCGGGACAGTTCACTGTGGGGGGCTTTCTTT.

The chain combines TRBV6-1 with TRBJ2-5; D is undetermined. CDR1 and CDR2 from the germline V gene are MNHNS and SASEGT. The CDR3 is 13 amino acids. V lost 6 bases, J lost 4 bases, and 12 bases lay in between. In DNA, the CDR3 is TGTGCCAGCAGCCCCGAGCTAGGAGAGACCCAGTACTTC. Its protein is CASSPELGETQYF.

This clonotype was seen only a few times. This chain joins TRBV30 and TRBJ2-2, with D possibly being TRBD1 (6 bases). The CDR3 totals 13 residues. Germline loops: CDR1 GTSNPN, CDR2 SVGIG (reference sequence). Trimming took off 3 bases at V and 6 bases at J, with 11 bases between the two ends. This CDR3 reads CAWSIQGSGELFF. CDR3 bases: TGTGCCTGGAGCATACAGGGTTCCGGGGAGCTGTTTTTT.

This CDR3 is CASSGGGAGTDTQYF. As DNA, the CDR3 is TGTGCCAGCAGTGGGGGAGGGGCGGGCACAGATACGCAGTATTTT. V is TRBV6-5 and J is TRBJ2-3, with 7 positions matching TRBD2. Germline V gives CDR1 MNHEY, CDR2 SVGAGI. V lost 5 bases to trimming and J lost 1 base; unmatched junction nucleotides: 6. The CDR3 consists of 15 residues.

This clonotype appeared once. This chain uses TRBV6-5 with TRBJ2-7, with D unresolved. The CDR3 spans 14 residues. CDR1 is MNHEY and CDR2 is SVGAGI in the germline V gene. Trimming took off 5 bases at V and 9 bases at J, with 20 bases between the two ends. CDR3 sequence: CASSEAVGSNRQYF. The CDR3 bases are TGTGCCAGCAGTGAAGCAGTAGGTTCTAATCGGCAGTACTTC.

V usage is TRBV6-6 and J usage is TRBJ2-6, with 8 nucleotides matching TRBD1. The CDR3 runs to 17 residues. Looked up from germline, CDR1 is MNHNY and CDR2 is SVGAGI (reference sequence). The V and J ends lost 0 bases and 3 bases, in that order; junction bases with no gene match: 4. This CDR3 is CASSYSQGAGGANVLTF. In DNA, the CDR3 is TGTGCCAGCAGTTACTCCCAGGGGGCTGGTGGGGCCAACGTCCTGACTTTC.

This clonotype was found a few times. This chain connects TRBV30 to TRBJ2-7, with TRBD2 matching 7 bases. The CDR3 runs to 13 residues. Per germline, CDR1 GTSNPN and CDR2 SVGIG (reference sequence). With 3 bases clipped from V and 2 bases from J, the junction kept 4 bases outside the gene matches. The DNA of the CDR3 is TGTGCCTGGAGGAGGGCGGGGGCCTACGAGCAGTACTTC. Translating gives CAWRRAGAYEQYF.

The table lists this clonotype with a few counts. This chain connects TRBV30 to TRBJ2-5; tentative D call: TRBD2 (6 bases). Germline CDR1 and CDR2: GTSNPN and SVGIG (reference sequence). V was cut by 2 bases and J by 5 bases, with 18 bases left in between. This CDR3 region has 15 residues. DNA for the CDR3: TGTGCCTGGAGTCACCACAGAGGGAGGAGGGAGACCCAGTACTTC. This sequence encodes CAWSHHRGRRETQYF.

The J gene is TRBJ1-5, the V gene TRBV30; D unclear. Trimming removed 1 base at V and 0 bases at J, with 4 bases between. The CDR3 consists of 13 residues. Germline CDR1 and CDR2: GTSNPN and SVGIG (reference sequence). CDR3 nucleotides: TGTGCCTGGAGTGGGTCTAGCAATCAGCCCCAGCATTTT. It yields the protein CAWSGSSNQPQHF.

The chain carries TRBV6-5 and TRBJ2-3; D possibly uses TRBD1 or TRBD2 (5 bases each). CDR1 is MNHEY and CDR2 is SVGAGI in the germline V gene. The CDR3 loop spans 15 amino acids. The V end was cut by 6 bases, the J end by 3 bases, with 16 bases between. CDR3 DNA: TGTGCCAGCAGCTCCGGGACCACCCCGACAGATACGCAGTATTTT. Translation: CASSSGTTPTDTQYF.

With regard to this clonotype: Since no conserved phenylalanine or tryptophan closes the CDR3, a read error is the likely cause. V is TRBV6-5 and J is TRBJ1-5; D not resolved. Germline values: CDR1 MNHEY, CDR2 SVGAGI. Trimming left V 8 bases short and J 0 bases short, with 14 bases between. CDR3 length: 15 residues. The CDR3 sequence: CASSPSISSNQPQHY. The DNA of the CDR3 is TGTGCCAGCTCACCAAGTATCAGTAGCAATCAGCCCCAGCATTAT.

This clonotype has more than one count but fewer than ten. The gene calls are TRBV30 and TRBJ2-5, with D tentatively TRBD2 (6 bases). V was cut by 4 bases and J by 1 base, with 16 bases left in between. This CDR3 has 15 amino acids. The germline CDR1 and CDR2 sequences are GTSNPN and SVGIG (reference sequence). CDR3 bases: TGTGCCTGGAAGACGGGACTTATACCCCAAGAGACCCAGTACTTC. Encoded protein: CAWKTGLIPQETQYF.

This chain uses TRBV30 with TRBJ1-6; D is unclear. Germline assignment: CDR1 GTSNPN and CDR2 SVGIG (reference sequence). Trimming stripped 0 bases from V and 8 bases from J, with 5 bases between. CDR3 length equals 12 residues. The CDR3, as DNA: TGTGCCTGGAGTGTACTGGATTCACCCCTCCACTTT. It encodes CAWSVLDSPLHF.

The rearrangement links TRBV29-1 to TRBJ2-7, with 8 bases lining up with TRBD1. The length of the CDR3 is 12 residues. The V gene end was trimmed by 5 bases and the J gene end by 4 bases; junction bases not matched to a gene: 4. CDR1 and CDR2 (germline): SQVTM, ANQGSEA. CDR3 DNA: TGCAGCGTTTCGGACAGGGTGTACGAGCAGTACTTC. As protein: CSVSDRVYEQYF.

V gene TRBV6-5 combines with J gene TRBJ2-1; tentatively, D is TRBD1 (5 bases). The length of the CDR3 is 13 residues. Per the germline V gene, CDR1 is MNHEY and CDR2 is SVGAGI. Trimming stripped 9 bases from V and 5 bases from J, with 14 bases between. CDR3 sequence: CASIGHLHNEQFF. CDR3 nucleotide sequence: TGTGCCAGTATAGGACACCTACACAATGAGCAGTTCTTC.

About this clonotype itself: One end of the junction fails to match germline, which may point to a read error. The J gene is TRBJ2-1, the V gene TRBV12-3 or TRBV12-4, with TRBD2 matching over 10 bases. This CDR3 spans 15 amino acids. The CDR3 nucleotides read TGTGCCACCAGTGATCAGCGGGGGGGCTCCCCTCCGCAGTTCTTC. It translates to CATSDQRGGSPPQFF.

The rearrangement links TRBV11-1 to TRBJ2-2; 8 bases fit TRBD1. The CDR3 has 16 amino acids. The germline CDR1 and CDR2 sequences are SGHAT and FQDESV (reference sequence). V lost 4 bases to trimming and J lost 7 bases; unmatched junction nucleotides: 11. In DNA, the CDR3 is TGTGCCAGCAGCTCGACAGGGGTCTCGGTGGACGGGGAGCTGTTTTTT. The encoded protein is CASSSTGVSVDGELFF.

The chain uses TRBV29-1 and TRBJ1-2, with a possible D match to TRBD1 (6 bases). Deletions cut 6 bases from V and 7 bases from J, with 21 bases between. The CDR3 spans 14 residues. The V gene's germline CDR1 is SQVTM and CDR2 ANQGSEA. CDR3 amino acids: CSVQPTGTRPGYTF. In nucleotides, the CDR3 is TGCAGCGTGCAACCAACCGGGACACGCCCTGGCTACACCTTC.

This clonotype was detected once. The V and J genes are TRBV20-1 and TRBJ2-5; the D is unclear. V lost 5 bases and J lost 5, with 9 bases in between. CDR1 and CDR2 (germline): DFQATT, SNEGSKA (reference sequence). This CDR3 is 11 amino acids long. The CDR3 DNA follows: TGCAGTGCTCCCCACAGTGAGACCCAGTACTTC. Its protein is CSAPHSETQYF.

This clonotype was picked up a small number of times. The chain combines TRBV30 with TRBJ1-5, with 10 nucleotides matching TRBD1. The CDR3 is made up of 20 amino acids. Trimming removed 2 bases from V and 0 bases from J; junction bases left unmatched: 16. CDR1 is GTSNPN, CDR2 SVGIG, per germline (reference sequence). The CDR3 sequence: CAWSRGTGVFLATSNQPQHF. The CDR3 DNA sequence: TGTGCCTGGAGTAGGGGGACAGGGGTATTCCTAGCCACTAGCAATCAGCCCCAGCATTTT.

This clonotype was seen just once. V and J are TRBV30 and TRBJ2-2; TRBD2 agrees at 11 bases. The V segment lost 1 base and the J segment 5 bases; nucleotides outside the gene matches: 3. Per germline, CDR1 GTSNPN and CDR2 SVGIG (reference sequence). The CDR3 totals 15 residues. CDR3 protein: CAWSALAGGTGELFF. CDR3 nucleotides: TGTGCCTGGAGTGCTCTAGCGGGAGGAACCGGGGAGCTGTTTTTT.

This clonotype was detected only once. Its ends do not fully match the called genes, so a read error is possible. The rearrangement links TRBV6-5 to TRBJ2-7, with 7 bases fitting TRBD1. Looked up from germline, CDR1 is MNHEY and CDR2 is SVGAGI. The CDR3 consists of 13 residues. CDR3 nucleotides: TGTGCCAGCAGTGAAAGACAGGGAAGCGAGAAGTACTTC. It yields the protein CASSERQGSEKYF.

This chain connects TRBV7-9 to TRBJ2-3; no reliable D call. The germline V gene has CDR1 SEHNR and CDR2 FQNEAQ (reference sequence). The CDR3 contains 14 residues. V was pared by 5 bases and J by 0 bases, with 9 bases between. The CDR3 coding sequence is TGTGCCAGCAGCGGGATATCAAGCACAGATACGCAGTATTTT. Amino acids: CASSGISSTDTQYF. The full variable domain, with the rest looked up from reference TRBV7-9 and TRBJ2-3, is DTGVSQNPRHKITKRGQNVTFRCDPISEHNRLYWYRQTLGQGPEFLTYFQNEAQLEKSRLLSDRFSAERPKGSFSTLEIQRTEQGDSAMYLCASSGISSTDTQYFGPGTRLTVL.

The V and J genes are TRBV12-3 or TRBV12-4 and TRBJ2-7, with D possibly being TRBD1 (7 bases). This CDR3 has 15 residues. Trimming removed 8 bases at V and 7 bases at J, with 24 bases between. The chain's CDR3 is CASSRLGQDYNEQYF. In DNA, the CDR3 is TGTGCCAGCTCCCGCCTAGGACAGGACTACAATGAGCAGTACTTC.

The genes are TRBV6-5 and TRBJ2-5; either TRBD1 or TRBD2 may supply D (5 bases each). Germline values: CDR1 MNHEY, CDR2 SVGAGI. The CDR3 runs to 15 residues. V lost 5 bases to trimming and J lost 5 bases, with 18 bases between them. CDR3 region: CASSPRDRPTETQYF. CDR3 nucleotide sequence: TGTGCCAGCAGTCCCAGGGACCGCCCAACTGAGACCCAGTACTTC.